This is a list of T cell receptor beta chains from one sample in a study of T cell responses to AZD1222 COVID-19 vaccine. Only in-frame clones appear in the TCRdb table, and some are missing; sequencing was by immunoSEQ multiplex PCR. The data show some 90,000 clones, about 90% seen once. The starting material was peripheral blood, obtained on day 0 of AZD1222 vaccination. The receptors originated from an adult in good health. The CDR3 runs from the conserved cysteine through the conserved F or W. D genes are given only for firm matches. Only part of the rows carry a size: once, few, many, or a class if the clone is expanded.

size | J | D | V | CDR3 | DNA
- | TRBJ2-7 | - | TRBV11-1 | CASSLGNGDGSYEQYF | TGTGCCAGCAGCTTAGGTAATGGGGATGGTTCCTACGAGCAGTACTTC
once | TRBJ1-1 | - | TRBV6-1 | CASSERGLGTEAFF | TGTGCCAGCAGTGAACGGGGGTTGGGCACTGAAGCTTTCTTT
- | TRBJ2-2 | - | TRBV18 | CASSPYGAGTGELFF | TGTGCCAGCTCACCATACGGGGCCGGTACCGGGGAGCTGTTTTTT
- | TRBJ1-1 | - | TRBV19 | CASIPQGWGEAFF | TGTGCCAGTATTCCCCAGGGGTGGGGAGAAGCTTTCTTT
few | TRBJ1-1 | - | TRBV7-8 | CASSWIPGVNTEAFF | TGTGCCAGCAGCTGGATTCCCGGCGTAAACACTGAAGCTTTCTTT
few | TRBJ1-6 | - | TRBV27 | CASSSQSSYNSPLHF | TGTGCCAGCAGTTCACAGAGCTCCTATAATTCACCCCTCCACTTT
- | TRBJ1-5 | - | TRBV6-1 | CASSEERNQPQHF | TGTGCCAGCAGTGAAGAGCGCAATCAGCCCCAGCATTTT
- | TRBJ1-5 | TRBD1 | TRBV6-5 | CASLGTGNQPQHF | TGTGCCAGCTTGGGGACAGGGAATCAGCCCCAGCATTTT
- | TRBJ1-2 | - | TRBV29-1 | CSVDVGGRDGYTF | TGCAGCGTTGATGTTGGGGGGCGCGATGGCTACACCTTC
few | TRBJ1-6 | TRBD1 | TRBV19 | CASTVGQVDSPLHF | TGTGCCAGTACCGTGGGACAGGTTGATTCACCCCTCCACTTT
- | TRBJ2-7 | TRBD2 | TRBV7-7 | CASSVGTSGRLGEQYF | TGTGCTAGCAGCGTAGGAACTAGCGGGAGGTTGGGGGAGCAGTACTTC
once | TRBJ2-3 | - | TRBV4-3 | CASSQEDRSTDTQYF | TGCGCCAGCAGCCAAGAAGACAGAAGCACAGATACGCAGTATTTT
- | TRBJ2-5 | - | TRBV3-1/TRBV3-2 | CASSQDRGRRQETQYF | TGTGCCAGCAGCCAAGACAGGGGCCGCCGGCAAGAGACCCAGTACTTC
once | TRBJ1-1 | - | TRBV19 | CASSGVGGPEAFF | TGTGCCAGTAGTGGCGTAGGGGGGCCTGAAGCTTTCTTT
once | TRBJ2-7 | - | TRBV19 | CASSPRAAYEQYF | TGTGCCAGTAGTCCCCGGGCCGCCTACGAGCAGTACTTC
- | TRBJ1-2 | - | TRBV27 | CASSLTSGQNYGYTF | TGTGCCAGCAGTTTAACATCCGGACAGAACTATGGCTACACCTTC
- | TRBJ2-7 | - | TRBV18 | CASSPFGQILSYEQYF | TGTGCCAGCTCACCTTTTGGACAGATCCTCTCCTACGAGCAGTACTTC
- | TRBJ2-1 | - | TRBV7-7 | CASSLGLNNEQFF | TGTGCTAGCAGCCTAGGACTGAACAATGAGCAGTTCTTC
- | TRBJ1-3 | - | TRBV7-6 | CASSLEQVSGNTIYF | TGTGCCAGCAGCTTAGAACAGGTCTCTGGAAACACCATATATTTT
- | TRBJ1-6 | TRBD1 | TRBV3-1/TRBV3-2 | CASSQAVGGQSPLHF | TGTGCCAGCAGCCAAGCAGTAGGGGGCCAATCACCCCTCCACTTT
few | TRBJ2-2 | - | TRBV11-2 | CASSSLPGNTGELFF | TGTGCCAGCAGCTCCCTCCCCGGGAACACCGGGGAGCTGTTTTTT
- | TRBJ2-1 | - | TRBV9 | CASSPTRAQSSYNEQFF | TGTGCCAGCAGCCCAACTCGCGCCCAGAGCTCCTACAATGAGCAGTTCTTC
- | TRBJ1-2 | - | TRBV12-3/TRBV12-4 | CASSLQLNYGYTF | TGTGCCAGCAGTTTACAGTTGAACTATGGCTACACCTTC
once | TRBJ2-5 | - | TRBV11-2 | CASSLAGIQETQYF | TGTGCCAGCAGCTTAGCTGGCATACAAGAGACCCAGTACTTC
- | TRBJ2-7 | - | TRBV6-2/TRBV6-3 | CASTPIRRYEQYF | TGTGCCAGCACCCCCATCCGACGGTACGAGCAGTACTTC
- | TRBJ2-1 | - | TRBV2 | CALEWDSAPTNEQFF | TGTGCCCTAGAGTGGGACTCCGCACCTACCAATGAGCAGTTCTTC
- | TRBJ1-3 | - | TRBV2 | CASSALRRGPSSGNTIYF | TGTGCCAGCAGTGCCCTTCGGCGGGGGCCGAGCTCTGGAAACACCATATATTTT
- | TRBJ2-1 | TRBD2 | TRBV10-2 | CASRAPGLAYNEQFF | TGCGCCAGCAGGGCCCCGGGACTAGCCTACAATGAGCAGTTCTTC
few | TRBJ1-6 | - | TRBV7-2 | CASSPPGSSPLHF | TGTGCCAGCAGCCCCCCCGGAAGCTCACCCCTCCACTTT
- | TRBJ1-2 | - | TRBV6-5 | CASSRELTTGYGYTF | TGTGCCAGCAGTCGAGAATTGACAACGGGCTATGGCTACACCTTC
- | TRBJ2-5 | - | TRBV6-1 | CASSEAPGRGGYF | TGTGCCAGCAGTGAAGCCCCAGGGCGAGGGGGGTACTTC
- | TRBJ2-7 | - | TRBV12-3/TRBV12-4 | CASSLAAGYEQYF | TGTGCCAGCAGTTTAGCGGCGGGTTACGAGCAGTACTTC
- | TRBJ2-7 | - | TRBV4-3 | CASSQERTVGSYEQYF | TGCGCCAGCAGCCAGGAAAGGACGGTCGGCTCCTACGAGCAGTACTTC
- | TRBJ2-3 | TRBD1 | TRBV10-1 | CASSDSGQGADTQYF | TGCGCCAGCAGTGATTCAGGACAGGGAGCAGATACGCAGTATTTT
- | TRBJ1-4 | - | TRBV18 | CASSRREGLNEKLFF | TGTGCCAGCTCACGTCGGGAGGGACTTAATGAAAAACTGTTTTTT
- | TRBJ2-1 | TRBD1 | TRBV9 | CASSVGDSTSYNEQFF | TGTGCCAGCAGCGTAGGGGACAGCACGTCCTACAATGAGCAGTTCTTC
- | TRBJ1-1 | - | TRBV9 | CASSVGHRVVNTEAFF | TGTGCCAGCAGCGTAGGCCACAGGGTTGTGAACACTGAAGCTTTCTTT